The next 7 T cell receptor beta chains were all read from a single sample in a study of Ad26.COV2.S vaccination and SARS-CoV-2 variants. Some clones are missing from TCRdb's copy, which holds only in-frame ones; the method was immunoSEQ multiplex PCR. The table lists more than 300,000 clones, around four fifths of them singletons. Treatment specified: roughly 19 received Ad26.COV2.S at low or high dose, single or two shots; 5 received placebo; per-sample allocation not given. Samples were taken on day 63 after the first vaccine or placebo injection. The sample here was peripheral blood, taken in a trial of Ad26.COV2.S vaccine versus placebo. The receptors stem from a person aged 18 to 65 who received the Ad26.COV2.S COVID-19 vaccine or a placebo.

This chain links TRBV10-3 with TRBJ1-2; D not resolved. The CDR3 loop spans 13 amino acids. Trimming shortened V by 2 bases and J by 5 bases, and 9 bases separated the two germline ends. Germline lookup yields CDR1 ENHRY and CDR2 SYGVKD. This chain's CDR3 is CAISEVSLYGYTF. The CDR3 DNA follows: TGTGCCATCAGTGAGGTCAGCCTTTATGGCTACACCTTC.

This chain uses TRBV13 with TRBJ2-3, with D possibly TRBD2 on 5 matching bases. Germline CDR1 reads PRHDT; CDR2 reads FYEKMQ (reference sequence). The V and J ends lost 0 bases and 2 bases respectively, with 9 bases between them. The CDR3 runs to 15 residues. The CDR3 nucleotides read TGTGCCAGCAGCTTAGGGCTAGCACTCACAGATACGCAGTATTTT. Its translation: CASSLGLALTDTQYF.

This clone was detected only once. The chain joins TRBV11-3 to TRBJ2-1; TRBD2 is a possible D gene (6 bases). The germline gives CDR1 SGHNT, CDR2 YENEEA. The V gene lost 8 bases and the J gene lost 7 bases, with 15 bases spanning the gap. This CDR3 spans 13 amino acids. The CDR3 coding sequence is TGTGCCAGCTCCCCCGGGGGTAGGAATGAGCAGTTCTTC. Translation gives CASSPGGRNEQFF. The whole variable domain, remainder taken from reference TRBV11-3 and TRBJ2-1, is EAGVVQSPRYKIIEKKQPVAFWCNPISGHNTLYWYLQNLGQGPELLIRYENEEAVDDSQLPKDRFSAERLKGVDSTLKIQPAELGDSAVYLCASSPGGRNEQFFGPGTRLTVL.

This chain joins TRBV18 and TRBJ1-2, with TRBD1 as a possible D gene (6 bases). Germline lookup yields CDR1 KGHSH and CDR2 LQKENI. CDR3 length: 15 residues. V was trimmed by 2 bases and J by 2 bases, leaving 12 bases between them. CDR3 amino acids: CASSPRQDRNYGYTF. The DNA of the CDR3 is TGTGCCAGCTCACCAAGACAGGATAGGAACTATGGCTACACCTTC.

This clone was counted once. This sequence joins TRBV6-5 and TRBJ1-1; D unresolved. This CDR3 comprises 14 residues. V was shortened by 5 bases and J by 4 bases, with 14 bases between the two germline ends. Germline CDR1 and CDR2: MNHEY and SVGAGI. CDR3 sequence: CASSRGMGSTEAFF. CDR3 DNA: TGTGCCAGCAGTCGGGGTATGGGAAGCACTGAAGCTTTCTTT.

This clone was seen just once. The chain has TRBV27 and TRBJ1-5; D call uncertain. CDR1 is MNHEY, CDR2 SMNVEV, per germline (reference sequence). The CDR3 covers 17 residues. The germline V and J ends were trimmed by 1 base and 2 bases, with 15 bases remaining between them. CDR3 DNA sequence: TGTGCCAGCAGTTTATTACCGTTCGGGCAGGGCAATCAGCCCCAGCATTTT. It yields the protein CASSLLPFGQGNQPQHF.

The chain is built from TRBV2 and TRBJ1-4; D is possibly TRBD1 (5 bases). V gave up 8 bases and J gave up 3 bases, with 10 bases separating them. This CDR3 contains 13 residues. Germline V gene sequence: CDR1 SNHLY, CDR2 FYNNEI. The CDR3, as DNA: TGTGCCAGCGCAGGGCTGTCTAATGAAAAACTGTTTTTT. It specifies CASAGLSNEKLFF.